Listed here are 24 T cell receptor beta chains from one sample, sequenced in a study of T cell responses to AZD1222 COVID-19 vaccine. Method: immunoSEQ multiplex PCR; TCRdb's copy keeps in-frame clones and lacks some. The sample records about 8,000 clones, around 89% being singletons. The material was peripheral blood, obtained 28 days after the second AZD1222 dose. The source is an adult who received the AZD1222 COVID-19 vaccine.

The chain combines TRBV6-5 with TRBJ1-5; TRBD1 agrees at 9 bases. Germline CDR1 MNHEY, CDR2 SVGAGI. Trimming took 6 bases from V and 5 from J; bases not matched to a gene: 5. The CDR3 contains 14 residues. The chain's CDR3 is CASSSDRGDQPQHF. The CDR3 DNA sequence: TGTGCCAGCAGCTCCGACAGGGGGGATCAGCCCCAGCATTTT.

J is TRBJ2-5 and V is TRBV5-1, with D possibly being TRBD1 or TRBD2 (5 bases each). In germline, CDR1 is SGHRS, CDR2 YFSETQ. Trimming pared 4 bases from V and 0 bases from J, leaving 16 bases between. The CDR3 totals 16 residues. The CDR3 spells CASSLGVVSDQETQYF. DNA of the CDR3: TGCGCCAGCAGCCTGGGGGTGGTTAGTGACCAAGAGACCCAGTACTTC.

This clone appeared a few times. CDR3 region: CASSPRGRGYTF. The CDR3 DNA sequence: TGTGCCAGCAGCCCCAGGGGGAGGGGCTACACCTTC. The chain couples TRBV3-1 (or the pseudogene TRBV3-2) to TRBJ1-2; 7 bases align to TRBD1. The length of the CDR3 is 12 residues. Germline CDR1 and CDR2: LGHDT and YNNKEL (reference sequence). V lost 4 bases, J lost 8 bases, and 4 bases stayed unmatched.

The CDR3 sequence is CASSKDRTYEQYF. As DNA, the CDR3 is TGTGCCAGCAGCAAAGACAGGACCTACGAGCAGTACTTC. The chain employs TRBV11-2 and TRBJ2-7; D possibly corresponds to TRBD1 (6 bases). V lost 5 bases and J lost 2, with 10 bases in between. The CDR3 consists of 13 residues. CDR1 and CDR2 from the germline V gene are SGHAT and FQNNGV. The full variable domain, completed using reference TRBV11-2 and TRBJ2-7, is EAGVAQSPRYKIIEKRQSVAFWCNPISGHATLYWYQQILGQGPKLLIQFQNNGVVDDSQLPKDRFSAERLKGVDSTLKIQPAKLEDSAVYLCASSKDRTYEQYFGPGTRLTVT.

The gene calls are TRBV29-1 and TRBJ2-3; D call uncertain. Germline V gene sequence: CDR1 SQVTM, CDR2 ANQGSEA. The V end was cut by 1 base, the J end by 8 bases, with 13 bases between. CDR3 length: 13 residues. CDR3 residues: CSVEARRLGTQYF. The CDR3 DNA reads TGCAGCGTTGAAGCCCGCCGGTTAGGTACGCAGTATTTT.

This clone was counted a few times. J is TRBJ2-7 and V is TRBV2; D remains unclear. The CDR3 totals 10 residues. The germline gives CDR1 SNHLY, CDR2 FYNNEI. The V gene lost 6 bases and the J gene lost 4 bases, with 4 bases spanning the gap. CDR3 sequence (DNA): TGTGCCAGCAGCGATTACGAGCAGTACTTC. It specifies CASSDYEQYF.

The V gene is TRBV5-1, the J gene TRBJ1-2; a weak D match, TRBD1 (5 bases). The V gene lost 0 bases and the J gene lost 6 bases, with 9 bases spanning the gap. The V gene's germline CDR1 is SGHRS and CDR2 YFSETQ. This CDR3 contains 13 residues. Here the CDR3 DNA reads TGCGCCAGCAGCTTGGAGGGGCGGGATGGCTACACCTTC. It is translated as CASSLEGRDGYTF.

The rearrangement links TRBV28 to TRBJ1-1; D unresolved. V lost 3 bases to trimming and J lost 3 bases, with 17 bases between them. This CDR3 comprises 16 residues. Germline V gene lookup returns CDR1 MDHEN and CDR2 SYDVKM. The CDR3 spells CASSLSPGVRDTEAFF. In DNA form, the CDR3 reads TGTGCCAGCAGTTTGAGTCCTGGGGTGCGGGACACTGAAGCTTTCTTT.

The CDR3: CASTSPADTQYF. DNA for the CDR3: TGTGCCAGCACCTCACCGGCGGATACGCAGTATTTT. V gene TRBV6-6 combines with J gene TRBJ2-3, with D unclear. CDR3 length equals 12 residues. Per the germline V gene, CDR1 is MNHNY and CDR2 is SVGAGI (reference sequence). V lost 7 bases, J lost 6 bases, and 11 bases lay in between.

The chain recombines TRBV9 with TRBJ2-2, with 9 bases aligning to TRBD2. With V trimmed by 0 bases and J by 7 bases, 10 bases remained unmatched. The germline gives CDR1 SGDLS, CDR2 YYNGEE. CDR3 length: 17 amino acids. CDR3 region: CASSVALAGRTNGELFF. The DNA for the CDR3 is TGTGCCAGCAGCGTAGCTCTAGCGGGGAGAACTAACGGGGAGCTGTTTTTT.

V is TRBV7-2 and J is TRBJ1-1; tentative D call: TRBD1 (5 bases). In germline, CDR1 is SGHTA, CDR2 FQGNSA. There are 13 residues in the CDR3. Trimming cost V 1 base and J 11 bases, with 14 bases left between them. CDR3 sequence reads: CASSLGGVGWAFF. The CDR3 DNA is TGTGCCAGCAGCTTAGGGGGGGTTGGTTGGGCTTTCTTT. The whole variable domain, remainder taken from reference TRBV7-2 and TRBJ1-1, is GAGVSQSPSNKVTEKGKDVELRCDPISGHTALYWYRQSLGQGLEFLIYFQGNSAPDKSGLPSDRFSAERTGGSVSTLTIQRTQQEDSAVYLCASSLGGVGWAFFGQGTRLTVV.

The rearrangement joins TRBV27 to TRBJ1-2; 11 nucleotides agree with TRBD1. Losses at the gene ends were 5 bases for V and 8 bases for J; bases not matched to a gene: 7. Germline V gives CDR1 MNHEY, CDR2 SMNVEV (reference sequence). This CDR3 has 14 amino acids. The CDR3, as DNA: TGTGCCAGCAGTCCCGGACAGGGGGCGTTCGGCTACACCTTC. Amino acid sequence: CASSPGQGAFGYTF.

The V and J genes are TRBV6-5 and TRBJ1-2; D is possibly TRBD1 (5 bases). The V end lost 1 base, the J end lost 0 bases, and 12 bases lay between the germline ends. Per the germline V gene, CDR1 is MNHEY and CDR2 is SVGAGI. The CDR3 totals 16 residues. The CDR3 region is CASSYLPGPTNYGYTF. For the CDR3, the DNA is TGTGCCAGCAGTTACTTACCGGGACCAACTAACTATGGCTACACCTTC.

The V gene is TRBV27, the J gene TRBJ2-3, with a weak D call TRBD1 (6 bases). V dropped 5 bases and J dropped 0 bases, with 15 bases sitting between them. Per the germline V gene, CDR1 is MNHEY and CDR2 is SMNVEV (reference sequence). The CDR3 totals 16 residues. CDR3 coding DNA: TGTGCCAGCAGTCCTACCGGGACATATAGCACAGATACGCAGTATTTT. Translated: CASSPTGTYSTDTQYF.

The CDR3 region is CASRSGDSGNTIYF. The CDR3 region has the DNA TGTGCCAGCAGGTCAGGGGATTCTGGAAACACCATATATTTT. V usage is TRBV28 and J usage is TRBJ1-3; maybe TRBD1 (6 bases). CDR3 length equals 14 residues. Germline CDR1 MDHEN, CDR2 SYDVKM. V lost 6 bases and J 1 base, leaving 10 bases between the germline ends. Full variable domain (outside the CDR3, taken from reference TRBV28 and TRBJ1-3): DVKVTQSSRYLVKRTGEKVFLECVQDMDHENMFWYRQDPGLGLRLIYFSYDVKMKEKGDIPEGYSVSREKKERFSLILESASTNQTSMYLCASRSGDSGNTIYFGEGSWLTVV.

The chain has TRBV2 and TRBJ1-4; D gene unclear. In germline, CDR1 is SNHLY, CDR2 FYNNEI. The CDR3 has 14 amino acids. Between the trimmed V and J ends, which lost 6 bases and 5 bases, there was a span of 13 bases. For the CDR3, the DNA is TGTGCCAGCAGGGGTACGACCCTAAATGAAAAACTGTTTTTT. Translating it yields CASRGTTLNEKLFF.

The chain employs TRBV9 and TRBJ2-2, with 8 bases aligning to TRBD2. The CDR3 sequence is 15 residues long. Trimming at V came to 5 bases and at J to 3 bases, leaving 6 bases not matched to a gene. From germline, CDR1 is SGDLS and CDR2 YYNGEE. CDR3 nucleotide sequence: TGTGCCAGCAGTCGGGGGGGCTCGTACACCGGGGAGCTGTTTTTT. It translates to CASSRGGSYTGELFF.

V and J are TRBV2 and TRBJ2-3; 9 bases are shared with TRBD2. Germline V lookup: CDR1 SNHLY, CDR2 FYNNEI. The CDR3 is 14 residues long. J lost 6 bases, V lost 8 bases, and 9 bases had no gene match. The CDR3 nucleotides are TGTGCCAGCCTAGCGGGGATAATGGCGGATACGCAGTATTTT. This translates into CASLAGIMADTQYF. Full variable domain (missing parts from reference TRBV2 and TRBJ2-3): EPEVTQTPSHQVTQMGQEVILRCVPISNHLYFYWYRQILGQKVEFLVSFYNNEISEKSEIFDDQFSVERPDGSNFTLKIRSTKLEDSAMYFCASLAGIMADTQYFGPGTRLTVL.

CDR3 loop: CASSAPGLVAYNEQFF. CDR3 bases: TGTGCCAGCAGCGCCCCGGGACTAGTGGCCTACAATGAGCAGTTCTTC. The chain is built from TRBV9 and TRBJ2-1; 8 bases agree with TRBD2. The CDR3 contains 16 residues. The germline gives CDR1 SGDLS, CDR2 YYNGEE. V was pared by 3 bases and J by 2 bases, with 7 bases of the junction left unmatched.

The CDR3 DNA is TGCGCCAGCAGCTTCGGAGGGGGGGTGGAGAATCAGCCCCAGCATTTT. The encoded protein is CASSFGGGVENQPQHF. The chain carries TRBV5-1 and TRBJ1-5; possibly TRBD1 for D (6 bases). The CDR3 is 16 residues long. Germline lookup yields CDR1 SGHRS and CDR2 YFSETQ. The V and J ends lost 2 bases and 4 bases respectively, with 16 bases between them. The full variable domain, with the rest looked up from reference TRBV5-1 and TRBJ1-5, is KAGVTQTPRYLIKTRGQQVTLSCSPISGHRSVSWYQQTPGQGLQFLFEYFSETQRNKGNFPGRFSGRQFSNSRSEMNVSTLELGDSALYLCASSFGGGVENQPQHFGDGTRLSIL.

This chain uses TRBV2 with TRBJ2-7; 11 positions agree with TRBD2. The CDR3 consists of 15 residues. After removal of 6 bases from V and 2 bases from J, the junction contained 6 bases not matched to a gene. In germline, CDR1 is SNHLY, CDR2 FYNNEI. The CDR3 here is CASSQLAGVTYEQYF. The DNA of the CDR3 is TGTGCCAGCAGCCAACTAGCGGGAGTGACCTACGAGCAGTACTTC.

The V gene is TRBV18, the J gene TRBJ1-6; D unclear. The germline V and J ends were trimmed by 3 bases and 7 bases, with 13 bases remaining between them. This CDR3 comprises 15 residues. CDR1 is KGHSH and CDR2 is LQKENI in the germline V gene. The CDR3 is CASSPQSGENSPLHF. As DNA, the CDR3 is TGTGCCAGCTCACCTCAGTCAGGAGAAAATTCACCCCTCCACTTT.

This clone has a single count. The rearrangement links TRBV24-1 to TRBJ2-1; 7 bases agree with TRBD1. There are 16 residues in the CDR3. The germline CDR1 and CDR2 sequences are KGHDR and SFDVKD. J gave up 1 base and V 5 bases, and 7 bases lay outside the gene matches. The CDR3 here is CATSGFQGESYNEQFF. CDR3 in DNA: TGTGCCACCAGTGGTTTCCAGGGGGAATCCTACAATGAGCAGTTCTTC.

This sequence joins TRBV11-3 and TRBJ2-5; the D gene is possibly TRBD2 (6 bases). Trimming stripped 4 bases from V and 1 base from J, with 13 bases between. CDR1 SGHNT and CDR2 YENEEA come from the germline V gene. The CDR3 has 15 residues. CDR3 coding DNA: TGTGCCAGCAGCTCCCTATTAGCGGTCCAAGAGACCCAGTACTTC. Amino acid sequence: CASSSLLAVQETQYF. Drawing the rest from reference TRBV11-3 and TRBJ2-5, the complete variable domain is EAGVVQSPRYKIIEKKQPVAFWCNPISGHNTLYWYLQNLGQGPELLIRYENEEAVDDSQLPKDRFSAERLKGVDSTLKIQPAELGDSAVYLCASSSLLAVQETQYFGPGTRLLVL.